This paragraph reports one T cell receptor beta chain. In the same sample, other DNA sequences code for this CDR3. The method was immunoSEQ multiplex PCR; TCRdb's version includes in-frame clones alone and lacks a portion of them. Among under 1,100,000 clones listed, around four fifths were seen once. This sample is drawn from a study of shared clonotypes between healthy human individuals. Negatively enriched CD4+ T cells were divided by CD45RA into naive and memory. Germline loops: CDR1 ENHRY, CDR2 SYGVKD. Trimming took 2 bases from V and 4 from J, leaving 12 bases between them. This CDR3 is 14 amino acids long.

The sequencing input was memory CD4+ T cells sorted from blood. As for subset: CD45RA-negative fraction. This receptor was obtained from a man younger than 35 in good health. This chain joins TRBV10-3 and TRBJ2-7; TRBD2 is a possible D gene (6 bases). CDR3 nucleotide sequence: TGTGCCATCAGTGAGGGAGGGAGAGGATACGAGCAGTACTTC. This sequence encodes CAISEGGRGYEQYF.